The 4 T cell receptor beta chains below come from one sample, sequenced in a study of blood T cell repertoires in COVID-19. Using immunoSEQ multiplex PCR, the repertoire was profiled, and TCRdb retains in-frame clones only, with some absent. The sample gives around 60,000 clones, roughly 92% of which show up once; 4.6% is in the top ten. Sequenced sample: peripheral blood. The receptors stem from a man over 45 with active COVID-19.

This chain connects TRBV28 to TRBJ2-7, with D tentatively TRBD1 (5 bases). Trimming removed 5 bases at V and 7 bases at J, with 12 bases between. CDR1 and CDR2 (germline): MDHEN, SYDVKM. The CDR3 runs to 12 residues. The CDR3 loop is CASSARVWEQYF. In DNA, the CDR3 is TGTGCCAGCAGTGCCAGGGTTTGGGAGCAGTACTTC.

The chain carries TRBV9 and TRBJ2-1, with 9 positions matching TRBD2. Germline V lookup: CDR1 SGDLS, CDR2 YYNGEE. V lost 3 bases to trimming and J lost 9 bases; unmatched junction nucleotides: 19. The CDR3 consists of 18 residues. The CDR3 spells CASSASSPWAGGRIEQFF. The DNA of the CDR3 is TGTGCCAGCAGCGCGAGTTCCCCGTGGGCGGGGGGGCGGATTGAGCAGTTCTTC.

The chain's CDR3 is CASSTAGLEKYNEQFF. The CDR3 DNA reads as TGTGCCAGTAGTACTGCAGGGTTGGAGAAGTACAATGAGCAGTTCTTC. The chain is built from TRBV19 and TRBJ2-1, with D maybe TRBD1 (5 bases). V was pared by 4 bases and J by 4 bases, with 17 bases between. The CDR3 spans 16 residues. The germline V gene encodes CDR1 LNHDA and CDR2 SQIVND (reference sequence).

CDR3 bases: TGTGCCAGCTCACTGCCGGGACAGGGCACCTACGAGCAGTACTTC. Residues: CASSLPGQGTYEQYF. This rearrangement joins TRBV18 to TRBJ2-7; 9 bases match TRBD1. J was trimmed by 2 bases and V by 4 bases; bases with no gene match: 6. CDR3 length: 15 amino acids. Per germline, CDR1 KGHSH and CDR2 LQKENI.